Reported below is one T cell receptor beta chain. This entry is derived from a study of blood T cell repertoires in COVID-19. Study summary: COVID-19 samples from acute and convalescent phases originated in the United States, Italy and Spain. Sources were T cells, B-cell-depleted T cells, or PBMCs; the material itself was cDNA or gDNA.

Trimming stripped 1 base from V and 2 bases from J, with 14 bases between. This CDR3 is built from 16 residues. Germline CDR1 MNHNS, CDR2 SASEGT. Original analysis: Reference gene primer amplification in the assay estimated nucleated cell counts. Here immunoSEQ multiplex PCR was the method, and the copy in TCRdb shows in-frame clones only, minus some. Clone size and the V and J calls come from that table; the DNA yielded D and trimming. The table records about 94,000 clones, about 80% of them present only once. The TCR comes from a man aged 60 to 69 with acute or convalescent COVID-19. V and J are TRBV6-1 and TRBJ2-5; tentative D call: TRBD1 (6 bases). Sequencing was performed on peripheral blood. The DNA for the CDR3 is TGTGCCAGCAGTGAAGACCCAGGGGATCTTCAAGAGACCCAGTACTTC. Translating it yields CASSEDPGDLQETQYF.